One and the same sample provided the 20 T cell receptor beta chains below, sequenced in a study of CD8 T cells in Susac syndrome. An input of about 0.5 to 1 ug of RNA was subjected to reverse transcription using random hexamers. TCRdb re-called the immunoSEQ multiplex PCR reads through MiXCR, storing one row per CDR3 protein. This table holds 200,000 to 250,000 distinct CDR3 sequences, roughly 92% found once. The specimen sequenced was CD8+ T cells from PBMCs. All receptors come from a human donor with multiple sclerosis.

This chain joins TRBV4-1 and TRBJ1-5; the D is unclear. V lost 4 bases to trimming and J lost 4 bases, with 8 bases between them. The CDR3 contains 13 residues. Germline values: CDR1 MGHRA, CDR2 YSYEKL. Here the CDR3 DNA reads TGCGCCAGCAGCCCAATGGTAAATCAGCCCCAGCATTTT. It codes for CASSPMVNQPQHF.

The J gene is TRBJ1-5, the V gene TRBV27, with D unclear. The V and J ends lost 5 bases and 9 bases respectively, with 20 bases between them. The V gene's germline CDR1 is MNHEY and CDR2 SMNVEV (reference sequence). CDR3 length: 15 amino acids. The CDR3 coding sequence is TGTGCCAGCAGTACCACCGCAGGTCTTGGGTGGCCCCAGCATTTT. Translating gives CASSTTAGLGWPQHF.

The gene calls are TRBV4-2 and TRBJ2-7; TRBD2 aligns across 8 bases. The CDR3 runs to 16 residues. With V trimmed by 0 bases and J by 5 bases, 9 bases remained unmatched. CDR1 is LGHNA and CDR2 is YNFKEQ in the germline V gene. CDR3 nucleotide sequence: TGTGCCAGCAGCCAAGACGACAGCGGGAGCAGGGACGAGCAGTACTTC. It yields the protein CASSQDDSGSRDEQYF.

This clonotype was detected once. The rearrangement links TRBV20-1 to TRBJ1-1, with D possibly matching TRBD1 (5 bases). Germline loops: CDR1 DFQATT, CDR2 SNEGSKA (reference sequence). V dropped 6 bases and J dropped 0 bases, with 14 bases sitting between them. The CDR3 runs to 14 residues. The CDR3 spells CSAPIRGMNTEAFF. The CDR3 DNA reads as TGCAGTGCCCCCATAAGGGGCATGAACACTGAAGCTTTCTTT.

The rearrangement links TRBV5-6 to TRBJ2-1; perhaps TRBD1 as D (5 bases). This CDR3 is 14 amino acids long. The germline V gene has CDR1 SGHDT and CDR2 YYEEEE. V was pared by 5 bases and J by 2 bases, with 11 bases between. CDR3 DNA: TGTGCCAGCAGAAAGGGGTCTACCTACAATGAGCAGTTCTTC. Protein sequence: CASRKGSTYNEQFF.

The J gene is TRBJ1-1, the V gene TRBV4-1; D is undetermined. There are 14 residues in the CDR3. The germline V gene encodes CDR1 MGHRA and CDR2 YSYEKL. V lost 0 bases to trimming and J lost 0 bases, with 5 bases between them. CDR3 residues: CASSQDHMNTEAFF. The DNA of the CDR3 is TGCGCCAGCAGCCAAGACCATATGAACACTGAAGCTTTCTTT.

V and J are TRBV9 and TRBJ2-7, with TRBD1 as a possible D gene (5 bases). In germline, CDR1 is SGDLS, CDR2 YYNGEE. V dropped 0 bases and J dropped 2 bases, with 12 bases sitting between them. The length of the CDR3 is 15 residues. CDR3 sequence reads: CASSVGPRQTYEQYF. As DNA, the CDR3 is TGTGCCAGCAGCGTAGGCCCCCGACAGACCTACGAGCAGTACTTC.

The chain uses TRBV9 and TRBJ1-2, with 7 bases that match TRBD1. The germline CDR1 and CDR2 sequences are SGDLS and YYNGEE. The ends lost 5 bases at V and 3 bases at J; junction bases unmatched: 7. This CDR3 region has 14 residues. The CDR3 DNA sequence: TGTGCCAGCAGTACCGGGACAGCGGACTATGGCTACACCTTC. Its protein is CASSTGTADYGYTF.

This chain uses TRBV2 with TRBJ2-1, with 7 positions matching TRBD1. Unmatched junction bases numbered 2, after V lost 6 bases and J lost 6 bases. Germline V CDR1 and CDR2: SNHLY, FYNNEI. The CDR3 is 12 amino acids. The CDR3 region is CASRGQSNEQFF. CDR3 coding DNA: TGTGCCAGCAGGGGACAGAGCAATGAGCAGTTCTTC.

The chain employs TRBV27 and TRBJ1-1, with TRBD1 as a possible D gene (5 bases). Trimming took off 3 bases at V and 4 bases at J, with 12 bases between the two ends. The CDR3 is 14 residues long. Germline-derived CDR1 and CDR2 are MNHEY and SMNVEV (reference sequence). CDR3 DNA: TGTGCCAGCAGTTTCGGGGGAGGGGCCACTGAAGCTTTCTTT. Translation: CASSFGGGATEAFF.

The J gene is TRBJ1-5, the V gene TRBV3-1; D call uncertain. Trimming shortened V by 2 bases and J by 11 bases, and 25 bases separated the two germline ends. CDR3 length: 17 residues. CDR1 is LGHDT and CDR2 is YNNKEL in the germline V gene (reference sequence). The CDR3 coding sequence is TGTGCCAGCAGCCAATCTCTGTACACAACGGGTACCCATGCCCAGCATTTT. As protein: CASSQSLYTTGTHAQHF.

The chain uses TRBV13 and TRBJ1-4; D is unclear. V shed 0 bases and J shed 4 bases, with 6 bases lying between them. This CDR3 is 14 amino acids long. CDR1 is PRHDT and CDR2 is FYEKMQ in the germline V gene (reference sequence). CDR3 protein: CASSLGRVNEKLFF. The DNA of the CDR3 is TGTGCCAGCAGCTTAGGAAGAGTTAATGAAAAACTGTTTTTT.

This chain connects TRBV11-2 to TRBJ2-7; D call uncertain. V was clipped by 1 base and J by 2 bases, with 6 bases between them. Germline values: CDR1 SGHAT, CDR2 FQNNGV. This CDR3 has 13 residues. The CDR3 DNA reads TGTGCCAGCAGCTTAGGTACTACCTACGAGCAGTACTTC. Translation gives CASSLGTTYEQYF.

The V call is TRBV15, the J call TRBJ1-5; a weak D match, TRBD1 (6 bases). The germline gives CDR1 LNHNV, CDR2 YYDKDF (reference sequence). This CDR3 contains 15 residues. Trimming pared 0 bases from V and 3 bases from J, leaving 9 bases between. DNA for the CDR3: TGTGCCACCAGCAGAGATCGGGGGGCCAATCAGCCCCAGCATTTT. It encodes CATSRDRGANQPQHF.

The chain recombines TRBV5-1 with TRBJ1-1; possible D gene TRBD1, 5 bases. Germline V lookup: CDR1 SGHRS, CDR2 YFSETQ. The CDR3 loop spans 17 amino acids. V was clipped by 0 bases and J by 0 bases, with 15 bases between them. The CDR3 region has the DNA TGCGCCAGCAGCTTGGCGAGTTCGGGGCGGGTGAACACTGAAGCTTTCTTT. This translates into CASSLASSGRVNTEAFF.

The chain uses TRBV5-6 and TRBJ2-7; 8 nucleotides align to TRBD1. CDR1 is SGHDT, CDR2 YYEEEE, per germline. The V segment lost 0 bases and the J segment 0 bases; nucleotides outside the gene matches: 5. The CDR3 is 16 residues long. This CDR3 is CASSLVGDRSSYEQYF. The CDR3 coding sequence is TGTGCCAGCAGCTTGGTGGGGGACAGGAGCTCCTACGAGCAGTACTTC.

The gene calls are TRBV9 and TRBJ2-7, with 8 positions matching TRBD2. There are 14 residues in the CDR3. From germline, CDR1 is SGDLS and CDR2 YYNGEE. The junction had 4 bases not matched to a gene; V was cut back by 2 bases and J by 3 bases. CDR3 coding DNA: TGTGCCAGCAGCGTTAGCGGGACTGACTACGAGCAGTACTTC. Its protein is CASSVSGTDYEQYF.

The rearrangement uses TRBV5-4 and TRBJ1-1; D uncertain. Trimming shortened V by 4 bases and J by 6 bases, and 13 bases separated the two germline ends. The CDR3 sequence is 13 residues long. Germline loops: CDR1 SGHNT, CDR2 YYREEE (reference sequence). The CDR3 nucleotides read TGTGCCAGCAGCGACCACCCCGAGGCTGAAGCTTTCTTT. Its translation: CASSDHPEAEAFF.

The rearrangement links TRBV29-1 to TRBJ2-1; the D gene is possibly TRBD2 (5 bases). The CDR3 is 11 amino acids. CDR1 and CDR2 (germline): SQVTM, ANQGSEA. The CDR3 DNA reads as TGCACGGGGTCGTTTTACAATGAGCAGTTCTTC. Protein: CTGSFYNEQFF.

This chain joins TRBV7-9 and TRBJ2-5; D gene ambiguous. Between the trimmed V and J ends, which lost 2 bases and 0 bases, there was a span of 4 bases. The germline V gene has CDR1 SEHNR and CDR2 FQNEAQ (reference sequence). The CDR3 contains 13 residues. The CDR3 DNA is TGTGCCAGCAGCTTACCCTACCAAGAGACCCAGTACTTC. Translating it yields CASSLPYQETQYF.